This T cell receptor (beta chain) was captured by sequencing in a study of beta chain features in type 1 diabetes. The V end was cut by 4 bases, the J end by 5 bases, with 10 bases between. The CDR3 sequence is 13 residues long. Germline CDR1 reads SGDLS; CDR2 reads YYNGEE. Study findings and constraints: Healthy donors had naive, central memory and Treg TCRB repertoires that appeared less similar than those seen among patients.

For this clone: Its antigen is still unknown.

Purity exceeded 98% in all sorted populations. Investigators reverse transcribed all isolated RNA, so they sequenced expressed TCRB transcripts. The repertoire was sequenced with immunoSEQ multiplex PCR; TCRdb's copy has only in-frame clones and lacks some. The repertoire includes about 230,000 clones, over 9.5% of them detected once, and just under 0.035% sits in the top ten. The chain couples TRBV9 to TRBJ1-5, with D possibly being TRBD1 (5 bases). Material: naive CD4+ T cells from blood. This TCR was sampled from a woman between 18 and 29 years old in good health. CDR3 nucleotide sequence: TGTGCCAGCAGCTCTCAGGGCCATCAGCCCCAGCATTTT. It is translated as CASSSQGHQPQHF.